A single sample gave rise to the 30 T cell receptor beta chains below, sequenced in a study of vaccination and CD4 T cells after COVID-19. Their specific antigens are unknown. Described treatment: approximately 10-day PBMC culture with coronavirus spike peptide pools or control peptides (ViraFEST assay). The Oncomine TCR Beta short-read assay sequenced DNA from cultured CD4+ T cells. A single record per CDR3 protein comes from TCRdb applying MiXCR to the PCR reads. This sample has some 11,000 distinct CDR3 sequences, with 44% found just once. Sequencing was carried out using CD4+ T cells from blood, cultured in vitro. The receptor source for this set is a human donor who had recovered from COVID-19.

Only one count was recorded for this clonotype. V gene TRBV25-1 combines with J gene TRBJ1-6; TRBD1 matches 9 bases. CDR3 length: 15 amino acids. The trim removed 4 bases at V and 8 bases at J, leaving 6 bases unmatched. Germline V gene sequence: CDR1 MGHDK, CDR2 SYGVNS. In DNA form, the CDR3 reads TGTGCCAGCAGTGCTGGACAGGGGAATTATTCACCCCTCCACTTT. Amino acid sequence: CASSAGQGNYSPLHF.

This clonotype was detected a few times. V and J are TRBV7-8 and TRBJ1-5; perhaps TRBD1 as D (6 bases). The CDR3 covers 15 residues. Per germline, CDR1 SGHVS and CDR2 FQNEAQ. Trimming cost V 5 bases and J 7 bases, with 18 bases left between them. CDR3 region: CASSPGAGQGQPQHF. CDR3 nucleotides: TGTGCCAGCAGCCCAGGGGCCGGGCAGGGGCAGCCCCAGCATTTT.

This clonotype was counted between two and nine times. The genes are TRBV20-1 and TRBJ2-3; D is uncertain. Germline V gives CDR1 DFQATT, CDR2 SNEGSKA (reference sequence). The CDR3 consists of 14 residues. Trimming removed 3 bases from V and 2 bases from J, with 12 bases in between. The CDR3 region is CSASRLLPTDTQYF. CDR3 nucleotides: TGCAGTGCTAGCCGGTTGCTACCCACAGATACGCAGTATTTT.

This clonotype turned up a few times. The chain has TRBV27 and TRBJ2-5; D gene ambiguous. The CDR3 totals 13 residues. The V end lost 5 bases, the J end lost 2 bases, and 9 bases lay between the germline ends. Germline V lookup: CDR1 MNHEY, CDR2 SMNVEV (reference sequence). Here the CDR3 DNA reads TGTGCCAGCAGTCCCCTCTATCAAGAGACCCAGTACTTC. It encodes CASSPLYQETQYF.

This chain joins TRBV30 and TRBJ2-1, with TRBD2 as a possible D gene (6 bases). CDR1 and CDR2 from the germline V gene are GTSNPN and SVGIG (reference sequence). Between the trimmed V and J ends, which lost 4 bases and 0 bases, there was a span of 19 bases. This CDR3 spans 17 amino acids. CDR3 region: CAWMRGWVSGSYNEQFF. The CDR3 nucleotides read TGTGCCTGGATGCGGGGTTGGGTATCGGGCTCCTACAATGAGCAGTTCTTC.

This chain connects TRBV20-1 to TRBJ2-5, with 9 bases lining up with TRBD1. Germline CDR1 DFQATT, CDR2 SNEGSKA (reference sequence). V lost 2 bases to trimming and J lost 2 bases; unmatched junction nucleotides: 6. The CDR3 runs to 15 residues. CDR3 DNA sequence: TGCAGTGCTAGAACGACCGGGACAGGGCAAGAGACCCAGTACTTC. It is translated as CSARTTGTGQETQYF.

This clonotype was found a few times. The V call is TRBV30, the J call TRBJ2-1, with 10 positions matching TRBD1. There are 14 residues in the CDR3. CDR1 and CDR2 from the germline V gene are GTSNPN and SVGIG (reference sequence). After removal of 3 bases from V and 6 bases from J, the junction contained 5 bases not matched to a gene. Written as DNA, the CDR3 is TGTGCCTGGAGCCGGGACAGGGGTGGCAATGAGCAGTTCTTC. Protein sequence: CAWSRDRGGNEQFF.

The table lists this clonotype with a few counts. The V call is TRBV23-1, the J call TRBJ2-2, with TRBD2 as a possible D gene (5 bases). TRBV23-1 is given ORF status, its function remaining uncertain. V was clipped by 4 bases and J by 6 bases, with 15 bases between them. The CDR3 sequence is 15 residues long. As DNA, the CDR3 is TGCGCCAGCAGTCTGTCAGGAGGCTTGTCCGGGGAGCTGTTTTTT. Translating gives CASSLSGGLSGELFF.

This clonotype was detected only a few times. One junction end does not reproduce the germline sequence, and a read error may be involved. The chain couples TRBV7-7 to TRBJ2-2; D tentatively fits TRBD1 or TRBD2 (5 bases each). Germline-derived CDR1 and CDR2 are SSHAT and FNYEAQ (reference sequence). The CDR3 extends over 16 amino acids. The CDR3 sequence: CASSPGRLVRPGELFF. In DNA, the CDR3 is TGTGCTAGCAGCCCGGGACGGTTAGTGCGGCCCGGGGAGCTGTTTTTT.

The genes are TRBV6-5 and TRBJ1-1, with TRBD1 matching 11 bases. Germline trimming cut 2 bases from V and 0 bases from J; bases unmatched to any gene: 11. The CDR3 extends over 19 amino acids. Germline CDR1 and CDR2: MNHEY and SVGAGI. The DNA of the CDR3 is TGTGCCAGCAGTTACCCCTCTACTGGACAGGGGGCCTTGAACACTGAAGCTTTCTTT. This gives the protein CASSYPSTGQGALNTEAFF.

V and J are TRBV19 and TRBJ2-3, with 7 bases aligning to TRBD1. The CDR3 totals 13 residues. V shed 3 bases, J shed 7 bases, and the junction held 4 bases outside the gene matches. Germline CDR1 LNHDA, CDR2 SQIVND (reference sequence). CDR3 loop: CASSMQGVNTQYF. The CDR3 nucleotides are TGTGCCAGTAGTATGCAGGGGGTAAATACGCAGTATTTT.

This clonotype was counted a few times. This chain uses TRBV6-5 with TRBJ1-2, with D possibly being TRBD1 (6 bases). The germline V and J ends were trimmed by 2 bases and 4 bases, with 20 bases remaining between them. The length of the CDR3 is 17 residues. Germline CDR1 reads MNHEY; CDR2 reads SVGAGI. Here the CDR3 DNA reads TGTGCCAGCAGTTACGATCCAGGGGAGTGGGGATCCTATGGCTACACCTTC. Residues: CASSYDPGEWGSYGYTF.

This clonotype has more than one count but fewer than ten. The genes are TRBV11-3 and TRBJ1-1, with D perhaps matching TRBD1 (5 bases). Germline V gene data show CDR1 as SGHNT and CDR2 as YENEEA. The CDR3 totals 15 residues. V was cut by 1 base and J by 0 bases, with 9 bases left in between. CDR3 sequence (DNA): TGTGCCAGCAGCTTAGTCCCAGGGATGAACACTGAAGCTTTCTTT. This encodes CASSLVPGMNTEAFF. Full variable domain (remainder filled in from reference TRBV11-3 and TRBJ1-1): EAGVVQSPRYKIIEKKQPVAFWCNPISGHNTLYWYLQNLGQGPELLIRYENEEAVDDSQLPKDRFSAERLKGVDSTLKIQPAELGDSAVYLCASSLVPGMNTEAFFGQGTRLTVV.

The chain recombines TRBV27 with TRBJ1-5; D remains ambiguous. This CDR3 is built from 14 residues. CDR1 and CDR2 (germline): MNHEY, SMNVEV (reference sequence). Trimming took off 5 bases at V and 9 bases at J, with 17 bases between the two ends. As DNA, the CDR3 is TGTGCCAGCAGTCTCGACACGGCATCACGGCCCCAGCATTTT. It is translated as CASSLDTASRPQHF.

In this sample, this clonotype turned up a few times. The V call is TRBV7-8, the J call TRBJ1-2; 10 bases agree with TRBD1. CDR1 is SGHVS, CDR2 FQNEAQ, per germline. Losses at the gene ends were 1 base for V and 5 bases for J; bases not matched to a gene: 7. This CDR3 has 16 amino acids. CDR3 coding DNA: TGTGCCAGCAGCTTAGTGATCCGGGACAGGGGATATGGCTACACCTTC. Translating it yields CASSLVIRDRGYGYTF.

The CDR3 nucleotides read TGCGCCAGCAGCTTCAGTCTAGGGGGCGCTGGTGAAGCTTTCTTT. Translating it yields CASSFSLGGAGEAFF. The chain recombines TRBV5-1 with TRBJ1-1, with 7 bases identical to TRBD1. V shed 2 bases, J shed 7 bases, and the junction held 11 bases outside the gene matches. The CDR3 consists of 15 residues. Per the germline V gene, CDR1 is SGHRS and CDR2 is YFSETQ.

This chain links TRBV11-2 with TRBJ2-7; D might be TRBD1 (5 bases). Trimming pared 0 bases from V and 5 bases from J, leaving 14 bases between. Germline lookup yields CDR1 SGHAT and CDR2 FQNNGV. The CDR3 extends over 15 amino acids. CDR3: CASSLDEQAVDEQYF. As DNA, the CDR3 is TGTGCCAGCAGCTTAGATGAACAGGCGGTCGACGAGCAGTACTTC.

V and J are TRBV2 and TRBJ2-3, with TRBD2 identical over 10 bases. V shed 0 bases, J shed 6 bases, and the junction held 3 bases outside the gene matches. This CDR3 has 15 amino acids. CDR1 SNHLY and CDR2 FYNNEI come from the germline V gene. CDR3 sequence (DNA): TGTGCCAGCAGTGAAGCTAGCGGGGGGTGGGATACGCAGTATTTT. Translation: CASSEASGGWDTQYF.

This rearrangement joins TRBV2 to TRBJ2-2, with 8 positions matching TRBD2. Germline V gene lookup returns CDR1 SNHLY and CDR2 FYNNEI. V trimming: 4 bases; J trimming: 8 bases; junction bases outside the gene matches: 6. This CDR3 is built from 14 residues. The CDR3 region has the DNA TGTGCCAGCAGTGGACTAGCGACAGGTGGGGAGCTGTTTTTT. Residues: CASSGLATGGELFF.

This clonotype occurred a few times. The chain uses TRBV11-1 and TRBJ2-7; 7 bases fit TRBD1. CDR1 and CDR2 (germline): SGHAT, FQDESV (reference sequence). V shed 5 bases, J shed 0 bases, and the junction held 4 bases outside the gene matches. This CDR3 is built from 14 residues. CDR3 sequence: CASSPGTVSYEQYF. CDR3 DNA: TGTGCCAGCAGCCCCGGGACAGTCTCCTACGAGCAGTACTTC. Full variable domain (rest looked up from reference TRBV11-1 and TRBJ2-7): EAEVAQSPRYKITEKSQAVAFWCDPISGHATLYWYRQILGQGPELLVQFQDESVVDDSQLPKDRFSAERLKGVDSTLKIQPAELGDSAMYLCASSPGTVSYEQYFGPGTRLTVT.

V is TRBV20-1 and J is TRBJ2-1; the D gene is possibly TRBD1 (5 bases). The germline V gene has CDR1 DFQATT and CDR2 SNEGSKA (reference sequence). The CDR3 spans 14 residues. V dropped 0 bases and J dropped 2 bases, with 8 bases sitting between them. The CDR3 loop is CSARDRATYNEQFF. The CDR3 DNA sequence: TGCAGTGCTAGAGACAGGGCGACCTACAATGAGCAGTTCTTC.

The rearrangement links TRBV29-1 to TRBJ1-3; no firm D call. V lost 4 bases, J lost 6 bases, and 10 bases lay in between. The germline V gene has CDR1 SQVTM and CDR2 ANQGSEA. This CDR3 comprises 12 residues. The CDR3 loop is CSVAPSENTIYF. CDR3 DNA sequence: TGCAGCGTTGCACCAAGCGAAAACACCATATATTTT.

This clonotype was detected only once. The chain couples TRBV9 to TRBJ1-2; no clear D gene. CDR1 and CDR2 (germline): SGDLS, YYNGEE. The V and J ends lost 2 bases and 0 bases respectively, with 5 bases between them. CDR3 length: 13 amino acids. The CDR3 coding sequence is TGTGCCAGCAGCGTTCAGACTAACTATGGCTACACCTTC. The encoded protein is CASSVQTNYGYTF.

The J gene is TRBJ1-6, the V gene TRBV20-1; tentatively, D is TRBD1 (5 bases). The CDR3 spans 14 residues. Germline CDR1 reads DFQATT; CDR2 reads SNEGSKA (reference sequence). The V end lost 7 bases, the J end lost 9 bases, and 19 bases lay between the germline ends. The CDR3 DNA follows: TGCAGTGTTCGACCAGGGAACTATGCTTCACCCCTCCACTTT. It codes for CSVRPGNYASPLHF.

This clonotype came up a few times. The chain uses TRBV4-3 and TRBJ2-5; possible D gene TRBD2, 6 bases. This CDR3 contains 13 residues. In germline, CDR1 is LGHNA, CDR2 YSLEER. Trimming left V 2 bases short and J 7 bases short, with 11 bases between. CDR3: CASSQNMEGTQYF. CDR3 bases: TGCGCCAGCAGCCAAAATATGGAGGGGACCCAGTACTTC.

The gene calls are TRBV14 and TRBJ2-7, with a weak D call TRBD2 (6 bases). Germline lookup yields CDR1 SGHDN and CDR2 FVKESK. The CDR3 is 14 amino acids. The V end was cut by 0 bases, the J end by 2 bases, with 8 bases between. This chain's CDR3 is CASSQDWRAYEQYF. CDR3 nucleotide sequence: TGTGCCAGCAGCCAAGACTGGAGGGCCTACGAGCAGTACTTC.

The chain combines TRBV12-3 or TRBV12-4 with TRBJ2-1; D is unclear. Trimming removed 5 bases at V and 7 bases at J, with 9 bases between. The CDR3 runs 12 residues. The CDR3 loop is CASSNIGNEQFF. The CDR3 nucleotides are TGTGCCAGCAGTAATATTGGGAATGAGCAGTTCTTC.

A few counts support this clonotype. The chain employs TRBV7-9 and TRBJ1-5; D is perhaps TRBD1 (6 bases). The germline gives CDR1 SEHNR, CDR2 FQNEAQ (reference sequence). The CDR3 loop spans 14 amino acids. Trimming pared 6 bases from V and 0 bases from J, leaving 9 bases between. The CDR3, as DNA: TGTGCCAGCAGACAAGGGGGTAGCAATCAGCCCCAGCATTTT. This sequence encodes CASRQGGSNQPQHF. The full variable domain, completed using reference TRBV7-9 and TRBJ1-5, is DTGVSQNPRHKITKRGQNVTFRCDPISEHNRLYWYRQTLGQGPEFLTYFQNEAQLEKSRLLSDRFSAERPKGSFSTLEIQRTEQGDSAMYLCASRQGGSNQPQHFGDGTRLSIL.

This clonotype was counted a few times. The CDR3 DNA follows: TGTGCCACCTCCGGGATAGCGGGGGAGGTGGCAGATACGCAGTATTTT. Its translation is CATSGIAGEVADTQYF. The chain uses TRBV19 and TRBJ2-3, with TRBD2 matching 9 bases. Germline trimming cut 10 bases from V and 4 bases from J; bases unmatched to any gene: 15. Germline V gene sequence: CDR1 LNHDA, CDR2 SQIVND (reference sequence). The CDR3 totals 16 residues.

This chain uses TRBV25-1 with TRBJ2-2; no clear D gene. The germline gives CDR1 MGHDK, CDR2 SYGVNS. This CDR3 has 15 amino acids. Trimming pared 2 bases from V and 7 bases from J, leaving 14 bases between. The CDR3 DNA follows: TGTGCCAGCAGTGAAGGAATCCTTGGTGGCGGGGAGCTGTTTTTT. This gives the protein CASSEGILGGGELFF.